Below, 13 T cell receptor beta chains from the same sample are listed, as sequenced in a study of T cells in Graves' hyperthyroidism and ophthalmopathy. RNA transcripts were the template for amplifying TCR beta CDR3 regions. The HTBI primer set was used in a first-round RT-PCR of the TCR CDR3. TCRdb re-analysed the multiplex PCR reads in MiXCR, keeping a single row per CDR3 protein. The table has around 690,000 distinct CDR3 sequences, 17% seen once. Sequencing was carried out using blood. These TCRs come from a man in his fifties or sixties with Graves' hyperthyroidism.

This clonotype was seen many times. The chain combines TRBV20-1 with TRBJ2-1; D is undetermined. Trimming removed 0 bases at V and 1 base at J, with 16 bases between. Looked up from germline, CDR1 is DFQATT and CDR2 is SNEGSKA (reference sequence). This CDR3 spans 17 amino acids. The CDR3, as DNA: TGCAGTGCTAGAGATCCTTTCGGCCGGAGTTCCTACAATGAGCAGTTCTTC. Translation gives CSARDPFGRSSYNEQFF.

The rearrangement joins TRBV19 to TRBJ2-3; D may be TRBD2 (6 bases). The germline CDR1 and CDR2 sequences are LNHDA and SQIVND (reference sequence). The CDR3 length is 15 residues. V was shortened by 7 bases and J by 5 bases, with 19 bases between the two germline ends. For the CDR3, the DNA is TGTGCCAGTACAGACGGAGGGGCCAATGGAGATACGCAGTATTTT. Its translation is CASTDGGANGDTQYF.

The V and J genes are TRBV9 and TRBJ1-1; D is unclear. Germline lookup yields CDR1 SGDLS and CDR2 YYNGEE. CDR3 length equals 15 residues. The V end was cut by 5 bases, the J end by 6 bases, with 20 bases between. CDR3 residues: CASSHNQQPDAEAFF. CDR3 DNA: TGTGCCAGCAGTCACAACCAACAACCTGACGCTGAAGCTTTCTTT.

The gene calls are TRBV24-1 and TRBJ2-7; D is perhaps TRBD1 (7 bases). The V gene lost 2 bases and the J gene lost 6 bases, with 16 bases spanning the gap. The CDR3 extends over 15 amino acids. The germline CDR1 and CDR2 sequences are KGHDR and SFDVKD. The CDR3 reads CATSDWRGLPGEQYF. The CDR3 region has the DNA TGTGCCACCAGTGATTGGAGGGGGCTTCCAGGCGAGCAGTACTTC.

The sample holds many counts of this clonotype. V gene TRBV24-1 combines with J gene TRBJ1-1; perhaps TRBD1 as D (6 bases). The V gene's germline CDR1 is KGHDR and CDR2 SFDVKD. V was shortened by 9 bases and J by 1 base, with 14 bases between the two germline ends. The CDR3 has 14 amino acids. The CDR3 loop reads CATRMTGRNTEAFF. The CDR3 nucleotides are TGTGCCACCCGCATGACAGGTCGGAACACTGAAGCTTTCTTT.

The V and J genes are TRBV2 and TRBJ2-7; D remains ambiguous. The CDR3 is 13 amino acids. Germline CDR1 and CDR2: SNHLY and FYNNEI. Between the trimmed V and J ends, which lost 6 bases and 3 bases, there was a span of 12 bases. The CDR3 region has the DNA TGTGCCAGCAGCCAGTGGTTGGGCTACGAGCAGTACTTC. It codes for CASSQWLGYEQYF.

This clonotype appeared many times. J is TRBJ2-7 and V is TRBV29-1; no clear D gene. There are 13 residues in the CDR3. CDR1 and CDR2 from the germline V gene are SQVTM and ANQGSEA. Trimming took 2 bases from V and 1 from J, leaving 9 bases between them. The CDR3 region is CSVETAVSYEQYF. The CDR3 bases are TGCAGCGTTGAAACTGCGGTGTCCTACGAGCAGTACTTC.

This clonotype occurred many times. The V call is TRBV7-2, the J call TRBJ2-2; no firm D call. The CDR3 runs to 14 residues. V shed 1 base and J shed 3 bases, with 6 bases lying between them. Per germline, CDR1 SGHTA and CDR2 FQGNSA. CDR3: CASSLGLYTGELFF. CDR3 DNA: TGTGCCAGCAGCTTAGGTCTCTACACCGGGGAGCTGTTTTTT.

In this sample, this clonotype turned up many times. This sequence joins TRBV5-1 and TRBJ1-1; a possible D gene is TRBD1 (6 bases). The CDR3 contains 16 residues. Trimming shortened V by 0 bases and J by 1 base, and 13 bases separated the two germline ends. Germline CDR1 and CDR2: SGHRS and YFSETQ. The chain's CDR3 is CASSLEQGEGNTEAFF. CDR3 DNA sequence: TGCGCCAGCAGCTTGGAACAGGGAGAAGGGAACACTGAAGCTTTCTTT.

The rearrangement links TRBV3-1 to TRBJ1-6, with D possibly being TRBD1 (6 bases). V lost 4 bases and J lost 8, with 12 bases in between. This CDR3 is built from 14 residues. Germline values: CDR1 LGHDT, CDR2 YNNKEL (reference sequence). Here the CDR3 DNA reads TGTGCCAGCAGCCCGAGGACAGATTATTCACCCCTCCACTTT. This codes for CASSPRTDYSPLHF.

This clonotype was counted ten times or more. CDR3 sequence: CASSLVLAGGELFF. In DNA, the CDR3 is TGTGCCAGCAGCTTAGTACTAGCTGGCGGGGAGCTGTTTTTT. This chain uses TRBV5-6 with TRBJ2-2; D possibly corresponds to TRBD2 (6 bases). CDR1 and CDR2 (germline): SGHDT, YYEEEE. The CDR3 sequence is 14 residues long. Trimming cost V 2 bases and J 7 bases, with 12 bases left between them.

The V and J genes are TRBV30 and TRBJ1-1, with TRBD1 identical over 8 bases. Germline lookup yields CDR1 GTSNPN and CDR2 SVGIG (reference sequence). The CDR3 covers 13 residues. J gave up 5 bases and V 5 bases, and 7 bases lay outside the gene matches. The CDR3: CAWGRGLGTEAFF. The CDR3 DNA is TGTGCCTGGGGCAGGGGGCTTGGGACTGAAGCTTTCTTT.

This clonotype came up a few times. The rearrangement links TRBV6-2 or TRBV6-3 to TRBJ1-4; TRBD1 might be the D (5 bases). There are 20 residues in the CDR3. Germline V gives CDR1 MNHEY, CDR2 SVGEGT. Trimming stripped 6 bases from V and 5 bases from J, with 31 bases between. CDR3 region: CASSLQNLRGTGHRNEKLFF. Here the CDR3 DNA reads TGTGCCAGCAGCCTCCAAAACCTTAGGGGTACCGGACACAGGAATGAAAAACTGTTTTTT.